A selection of T cell receptor beta chains follows, all from one sample in a study of blood T cells in healthy people across ages. TCRdb re-called the 5' RACE reads through MiXCR, storing one row per CDR3 protein. The table records hundreds of thousands of distinct CDR3 sequences, around 45% of them present only once. Sequenced material: blood. Every receptor here comes from a man at least 80 years old in good health. The conserved cysteine and the conserved F or W are not part of the CDR3 here.

13 TRBJ2-5 TRBV20-1 SATLDSEYQETQY
12 TRBJ1-2 TRBV29-1 SVEDQQGWYGYT
13 TRBJ2-5 TRBV11-3 ASSLGEGAYNEQY
10 TRBJ2-7 TRBV27 SSSRGVDEQY
12 TRBJ2-5 TRBV5-1 ASSPQGGQETQY
13 TRBJ2-1 TRBV5-1 ASSLTGTNNNEQF
11 TRBJ2-7 TRBV27 ASSVQRNYEQY
11 TRBJ2-7 TRBV28 ASSGTGRYEQY
13 TRBJ2-1 TRBV28 ASSFELASYNEQF
15 TRBJ2-7 TRBV7-2 ASSLARRASGMFEQY
13 TRBJ2-7 TRBV9 ASSVYGTASGEQY
12 TRBJ2-7 TRBV7-2 ASSLDFDREDQY
15 TRBJ2-3 TRBV5-1 ASSLGGTPVSTDTQY
10 TRBJ2-5 TRBV4-3 ASSQGRETQY
14 TRBJ2-1 TRBV24-1 ATSDLSSGSYNEQF
14 TRBJ2-1 TRBV15 ATSGLRDWERGEQF
15 TRBJ1-6 TRBV7-9 ASSSHDASGSKSPLH
12 TRBJ2-3 TRBV5-1 ASSLPADTDTQY
11 TRBJ1-1 TRBV29-1 SAPVRERAEAF
12 TRBJ2-5 TRBV30 AWKKLAGLETQY
15 TRBJ2-7 TRBV13 ASSLEGQRLPGPEQY
12 TRBJ1-2 TRBV20-1 SAQTGTGPYGYT
11 TRBJ2-7 TRBV7-2 ASSFGELGEQY
11 TRBJ1-2 TRBV12-3/TRBV12-4 ASSHGTGTGYT
13 TRBJ2-4 TRBV7-2 ASSEGAGTKNIQY
13 TRBJ2-5 TRBV7-2 ASSFGTGGGETQY
15 TRBJ2-7 TRBV4-3 ASSQDPMTSGRGEQY
12 TRBJ2-5 TRBV3-1 ASSQGTSRGTQY
11 TRBJ2-1 TRBV10-3 AIRDRLNDEQF
15 TRBJ2-1 TRBV12-5 ASGLRFWTGGANEQF
8 TRBJ2-5 TRBV7-9 ASTAETQY
15 TRBJ2-7 TRBV15 TTSRELAGAGSYEQY
14 TRBJ2-5 TRBV20-1 SANAHPRTGEETQY
13 TRBJ2-1 TRBV7-2 ASSPGTSVYNEQF
17 TRBJ2-3 TRBV19 ASDNRGRVASGHTDTQY
10 TRBJ2-1 TRBV20-1 SATTSLGEQF